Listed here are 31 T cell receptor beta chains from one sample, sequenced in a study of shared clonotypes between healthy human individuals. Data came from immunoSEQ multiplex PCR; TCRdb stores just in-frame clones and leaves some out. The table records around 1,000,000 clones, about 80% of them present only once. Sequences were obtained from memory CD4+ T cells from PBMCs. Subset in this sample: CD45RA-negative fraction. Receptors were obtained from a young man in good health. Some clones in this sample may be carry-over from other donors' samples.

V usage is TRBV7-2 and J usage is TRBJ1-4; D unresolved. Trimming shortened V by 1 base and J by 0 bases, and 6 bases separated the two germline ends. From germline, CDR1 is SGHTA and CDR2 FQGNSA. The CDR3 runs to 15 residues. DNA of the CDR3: TGTGCCAGCAGCTTAGAATTTGCAACTAATGAAAAACTGTTTTTT. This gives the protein CASSLEFATNEKLFF.

The CDR3 here is CASSFGLAGGIDTQYF. Written as DNA, the CDR3 is TGTGCCAGCAGTTTTGGACTAGCCGGAGGTATAGATACGCAGTATTTT. J is TRBJ2-3 and V is TRBV5-6; 8 nucleotides match TRBD2. Germline-derived CDR1 and CDR2 are SGHDT and YYEEEE. The CDR3 covers 16 residues. V trimming: 5 bases; J trimming: 5 bases; junction bases outside the gene matches: 13.

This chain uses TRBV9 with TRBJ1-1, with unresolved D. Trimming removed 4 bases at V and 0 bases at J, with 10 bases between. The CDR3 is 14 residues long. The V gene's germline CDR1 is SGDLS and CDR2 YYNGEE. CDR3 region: CASSTTPMNTEAFF. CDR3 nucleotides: TGTGCCAGCAGCACGACACCGATGAACACTGAAGCTTTCTTT.

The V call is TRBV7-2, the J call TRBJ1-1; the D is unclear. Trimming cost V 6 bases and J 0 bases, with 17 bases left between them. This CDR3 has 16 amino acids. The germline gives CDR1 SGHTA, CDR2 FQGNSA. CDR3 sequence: CASRPLRGRVNTEAFF. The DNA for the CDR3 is TGTGCCAGCAGACCTCTTCGCGGGCGCGTGAACACTGAAGCTTTCTTT.

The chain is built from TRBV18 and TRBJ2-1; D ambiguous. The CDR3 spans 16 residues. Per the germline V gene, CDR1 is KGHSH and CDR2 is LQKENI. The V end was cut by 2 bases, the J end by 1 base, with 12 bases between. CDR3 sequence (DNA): TGTGCCAGCTCACCAACGACTCTTTTTTCCTACAATGAGCAGTTCTTC. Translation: CASSPTTLFSYNEQFF. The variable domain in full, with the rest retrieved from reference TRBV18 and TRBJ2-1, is NAGVMQNPRHLVRRRGQEARLRCSPMKGHSHVYWYRQLPEEGLKFMVYLQKENIIDESGMPKERFSAEFPKEGPSILRIQQVVRGDSAAYFCASSPTTLFSYNEQFFGPGTRLTVL.

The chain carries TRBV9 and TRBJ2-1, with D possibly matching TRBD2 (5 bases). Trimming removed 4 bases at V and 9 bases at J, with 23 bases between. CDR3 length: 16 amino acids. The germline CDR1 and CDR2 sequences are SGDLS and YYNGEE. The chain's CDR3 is CASSPRLRSELAEQFF. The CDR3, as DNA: TGTGCCAGCAGCCCGAGACTACGTAGCGAACTTGCTGAGCAGTTCTTC.

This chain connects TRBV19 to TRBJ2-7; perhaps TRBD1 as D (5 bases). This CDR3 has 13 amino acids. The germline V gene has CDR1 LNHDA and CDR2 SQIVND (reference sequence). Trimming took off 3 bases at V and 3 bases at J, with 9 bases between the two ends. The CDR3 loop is CASSMAGNYEQYF. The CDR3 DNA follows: TGTGCCAGTAGTATGGCAGGGAACTACGAGCAGTACTTC.

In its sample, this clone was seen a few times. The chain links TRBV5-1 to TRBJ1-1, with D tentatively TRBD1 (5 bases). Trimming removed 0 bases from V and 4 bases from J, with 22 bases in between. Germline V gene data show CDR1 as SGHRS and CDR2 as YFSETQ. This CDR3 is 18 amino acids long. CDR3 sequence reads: CASSLATSGLERSTEAFF. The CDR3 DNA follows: TGCGCCAGCAGCTTGGCCACCTCAGGGTTGGAGCGGAGCACTGAAGCTTTCTTT. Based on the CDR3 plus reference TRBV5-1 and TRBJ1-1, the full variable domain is KAGVTQTPRYLIKTRGQQVTLSCSPISGHRSVSWYQQTPGQGLQFLFEYFSETQRNKGNFPGRFSGRQFSNSRSEMNVSTLELGDSALYLCASSLATSGLERSTEAFFGQGTRLTVV.

The CDR3 spells CASSQKAFDEKLFF. Written as DNA, the CDR3 is TGTGCCAGCAGCCAGAAGGCCTTTGATGAAAAACTGTTTTTT. This chain links TRBV2 with TRBJ1-4, with D uncertain. V shed 6 bases and J shed 6 bases, with 14 bases lying between them. The CDR3 length is 14 residues. Germline V CDR1 and CDR2: SNHLY, FYNNEI.

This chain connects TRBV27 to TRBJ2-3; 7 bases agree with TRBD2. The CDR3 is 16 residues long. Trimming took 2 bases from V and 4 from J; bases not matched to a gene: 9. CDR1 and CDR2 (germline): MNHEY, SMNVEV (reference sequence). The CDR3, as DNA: TGTGCCAGCAGTTTAGGTTTATCTGGGAGGGCAGATACGCAGTATTTT. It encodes CASSLGLSGRADTQYF.

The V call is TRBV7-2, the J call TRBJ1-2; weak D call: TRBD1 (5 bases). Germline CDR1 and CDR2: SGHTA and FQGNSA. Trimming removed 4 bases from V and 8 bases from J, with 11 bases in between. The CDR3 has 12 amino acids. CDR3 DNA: TGTGCCAGCAGCTCCCCGGGACGCGGCTACACCTTC. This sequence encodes CASSSPGRGYTF.

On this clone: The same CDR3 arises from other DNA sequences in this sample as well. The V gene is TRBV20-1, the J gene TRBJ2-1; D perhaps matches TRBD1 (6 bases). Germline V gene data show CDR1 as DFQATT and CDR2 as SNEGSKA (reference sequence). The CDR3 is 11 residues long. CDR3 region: CSLDSYNEQFF. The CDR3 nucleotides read TGCAGCCTGGACAGCTACAATGAGCAGTTCTTC.

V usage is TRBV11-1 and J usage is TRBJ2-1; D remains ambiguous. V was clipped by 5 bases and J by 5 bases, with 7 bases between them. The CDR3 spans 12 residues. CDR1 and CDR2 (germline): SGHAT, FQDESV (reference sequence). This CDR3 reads CASSVTNNEQFF. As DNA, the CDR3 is TGTGCCAGCAGCGTTACAAACAATGAGCAGTTCTTC.

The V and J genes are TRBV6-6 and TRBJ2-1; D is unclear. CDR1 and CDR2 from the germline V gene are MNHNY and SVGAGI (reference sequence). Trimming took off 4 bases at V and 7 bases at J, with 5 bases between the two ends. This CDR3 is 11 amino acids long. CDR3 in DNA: TGTGCCAGCAGTTTTCGGAATGAGCAGTTCTTC. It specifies CASSFRNEQFF.

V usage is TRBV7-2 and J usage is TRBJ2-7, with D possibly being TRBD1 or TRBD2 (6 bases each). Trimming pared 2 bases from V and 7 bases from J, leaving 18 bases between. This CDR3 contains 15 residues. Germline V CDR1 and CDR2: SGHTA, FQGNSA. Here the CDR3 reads CASSLQPGQGGEQYF. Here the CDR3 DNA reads TGTGCCAGCAGCTTACAGCCCGGACAAGGGGGGGAGCAGTACTTC. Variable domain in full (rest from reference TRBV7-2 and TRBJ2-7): GAGVSQSPSNKVTEKGKDVELRCDPISGHTALYWYRQSLGQGLEFLIYFQGNSAPDKSGLPSDRFSAERTGGSVSTLTIQRTQQEDSAVYLCASSLQPGQGGEQYFGPGTRLTVT.

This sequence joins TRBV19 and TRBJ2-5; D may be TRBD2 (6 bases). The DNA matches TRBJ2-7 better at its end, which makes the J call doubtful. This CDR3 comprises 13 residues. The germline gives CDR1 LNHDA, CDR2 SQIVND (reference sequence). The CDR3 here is CASSETSRYEQYF. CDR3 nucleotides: TGTGCCAGTAGCGAGACTAGTCGCTACGAGCAGTACTTC.

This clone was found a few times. The DNA of the CDR3 is TGTGCCAGCAGCTTAGTACAGGGGGGAAGACTTCGCACAGATACGCAGTATTTT. Encoded protein: CASSLVQGGRLRTDTQYF. The chain employs TRBV7-9 and TRBJ2-3; 8 bases match TRBD1. This CDR3 is 18 amino acids long. V shed 1 base, J shed 1 base, and the junction held 10 bases outside the gene matches. Germline V gene sequence: CDR1 SEHNR, CDR2 FQNEAQ (reference sequence).

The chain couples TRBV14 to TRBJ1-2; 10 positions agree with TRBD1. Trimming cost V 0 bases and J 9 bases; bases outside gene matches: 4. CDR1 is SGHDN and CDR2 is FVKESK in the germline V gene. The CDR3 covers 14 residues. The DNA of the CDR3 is TGTGCCAGCAGCCAAGATCGGGACAGGGGTAGCTACACCTTC. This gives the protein CASSQDRDRGSYTF.

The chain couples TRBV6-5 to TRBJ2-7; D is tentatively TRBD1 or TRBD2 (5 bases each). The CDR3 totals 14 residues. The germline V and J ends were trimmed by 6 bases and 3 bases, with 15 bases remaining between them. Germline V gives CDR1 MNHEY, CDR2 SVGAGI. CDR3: CASSLGRGHYEQYF. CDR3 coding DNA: TGTGCCAGCAGCCTGGGACGGGGCCACTACGAGCAGTACTTC.

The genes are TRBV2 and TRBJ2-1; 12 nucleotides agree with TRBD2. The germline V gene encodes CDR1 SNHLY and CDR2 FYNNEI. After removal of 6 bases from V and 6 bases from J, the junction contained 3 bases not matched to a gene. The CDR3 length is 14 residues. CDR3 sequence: CASSLTSGSNEQFF. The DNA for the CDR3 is TGTGCCAGCAGCCTGACTAGCGGGAGCAATGAGCAGTTCTTC.

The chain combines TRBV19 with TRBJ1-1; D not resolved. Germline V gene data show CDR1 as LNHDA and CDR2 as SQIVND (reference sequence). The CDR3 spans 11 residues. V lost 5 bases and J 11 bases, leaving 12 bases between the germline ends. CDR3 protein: CASSGGKAAFF. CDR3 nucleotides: TGTGCCAGTAGTGGCGGTAAGGCGGCTTTCTTT.

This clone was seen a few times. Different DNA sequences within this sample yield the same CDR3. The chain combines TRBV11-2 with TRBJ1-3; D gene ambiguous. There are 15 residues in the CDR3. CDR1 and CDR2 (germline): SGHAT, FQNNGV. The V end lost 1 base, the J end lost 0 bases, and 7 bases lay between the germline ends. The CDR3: CASSLVRDSGNTIYF. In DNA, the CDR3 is TGTGCCAGCAGCTTAGTCCGGGACTCTGGAAACACCATATATTTT.

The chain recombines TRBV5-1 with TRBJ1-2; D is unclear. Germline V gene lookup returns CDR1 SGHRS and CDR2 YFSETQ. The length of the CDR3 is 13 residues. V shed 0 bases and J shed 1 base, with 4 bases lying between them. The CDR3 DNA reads TGCGCCAGCAGCTTGGGGCTTAACTATGGCTACACCTTC. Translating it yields CASSLGLNYGYTF.

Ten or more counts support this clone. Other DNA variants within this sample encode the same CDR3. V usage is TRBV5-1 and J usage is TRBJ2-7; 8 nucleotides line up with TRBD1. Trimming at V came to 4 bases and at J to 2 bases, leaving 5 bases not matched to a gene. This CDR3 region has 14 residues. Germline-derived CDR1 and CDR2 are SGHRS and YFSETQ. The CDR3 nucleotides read TGCGCCAGCAGCCCGGACAGGGCGGCCTACGAGCAGTACTTC. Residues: CASSPDRAAYEQYF.

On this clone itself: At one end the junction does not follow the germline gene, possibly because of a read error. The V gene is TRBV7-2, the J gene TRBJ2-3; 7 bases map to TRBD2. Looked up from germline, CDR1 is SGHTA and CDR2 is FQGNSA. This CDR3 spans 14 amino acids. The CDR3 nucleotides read TGTGCCAGCAGCCTAGCGGAGCGTGCAGATACGCAGTATTTT. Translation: CASSLAERADTQYF.

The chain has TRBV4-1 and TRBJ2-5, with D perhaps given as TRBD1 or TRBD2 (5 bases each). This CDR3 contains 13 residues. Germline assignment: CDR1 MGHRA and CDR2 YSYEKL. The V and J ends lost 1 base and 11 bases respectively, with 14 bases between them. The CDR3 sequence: CASSQAGPGEQYF. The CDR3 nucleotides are TGCGCCAGCAGCCAAGCGGGGCCCGGGGAGCAGTACTTC.

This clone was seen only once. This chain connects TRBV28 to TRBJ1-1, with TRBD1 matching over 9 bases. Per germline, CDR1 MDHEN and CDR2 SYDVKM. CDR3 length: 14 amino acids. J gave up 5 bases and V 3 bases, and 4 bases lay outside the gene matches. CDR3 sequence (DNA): TGTGCCAGCAGTTTTGGGGGACAGGGAACTGAAGCTTTCTTT. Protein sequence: CASSFGGQGTEAFF.

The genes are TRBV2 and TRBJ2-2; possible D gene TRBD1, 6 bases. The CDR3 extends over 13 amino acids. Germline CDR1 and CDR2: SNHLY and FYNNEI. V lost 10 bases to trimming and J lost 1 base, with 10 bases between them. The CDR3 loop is CATSGQNTGELFF. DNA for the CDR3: TGTGCCACCTCGGGACAGAACACCGGGGAGCTGTTTTTT.

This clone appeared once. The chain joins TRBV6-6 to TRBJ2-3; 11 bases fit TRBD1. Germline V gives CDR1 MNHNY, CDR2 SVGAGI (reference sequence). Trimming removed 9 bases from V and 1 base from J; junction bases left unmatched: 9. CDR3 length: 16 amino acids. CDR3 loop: CASTRTGGSGTDTQYF. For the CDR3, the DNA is TGTGCCAGTACCCGGACAGGGGGCTCGGGCACAGATACGCAGTATTTT.

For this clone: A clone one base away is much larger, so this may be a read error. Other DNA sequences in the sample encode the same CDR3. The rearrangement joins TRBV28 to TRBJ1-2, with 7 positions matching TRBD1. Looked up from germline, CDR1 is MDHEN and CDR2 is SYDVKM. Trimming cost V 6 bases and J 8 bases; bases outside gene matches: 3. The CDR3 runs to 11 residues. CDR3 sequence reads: CASSLQGGYTF. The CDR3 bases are TGTGCCAGCAGCTTACAGGGGGGCTACACCTTC.

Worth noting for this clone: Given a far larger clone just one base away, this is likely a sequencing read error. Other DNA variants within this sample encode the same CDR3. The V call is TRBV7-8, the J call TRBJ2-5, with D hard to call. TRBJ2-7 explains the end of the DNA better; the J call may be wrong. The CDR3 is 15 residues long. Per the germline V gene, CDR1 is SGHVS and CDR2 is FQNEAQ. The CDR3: CASSFLRYSPYEQYF. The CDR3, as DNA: TGTGCCAGCAGCTTCCTCCGCTACTCACCCTACGAGCAGTACTTC.